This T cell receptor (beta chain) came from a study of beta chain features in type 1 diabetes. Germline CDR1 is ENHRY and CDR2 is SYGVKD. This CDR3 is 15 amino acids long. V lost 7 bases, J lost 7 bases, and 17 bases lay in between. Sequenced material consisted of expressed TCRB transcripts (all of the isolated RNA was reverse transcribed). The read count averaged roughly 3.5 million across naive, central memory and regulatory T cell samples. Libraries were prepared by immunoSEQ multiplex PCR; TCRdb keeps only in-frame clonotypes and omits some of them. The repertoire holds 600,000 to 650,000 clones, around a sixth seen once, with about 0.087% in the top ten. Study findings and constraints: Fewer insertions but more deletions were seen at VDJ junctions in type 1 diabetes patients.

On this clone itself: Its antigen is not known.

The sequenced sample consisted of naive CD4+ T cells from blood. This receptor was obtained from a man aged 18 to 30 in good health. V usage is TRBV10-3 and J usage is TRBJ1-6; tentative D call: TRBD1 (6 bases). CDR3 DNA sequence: TGTGCCATCAAGGGGGGCAACCTGGGGAATTCACCCCTCCACTTT. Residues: CAIKGGNLGNSPLHF.